This TCR beta chain was recorded in a study of cytomegalovirus exposure and HLA in healthy donors. Study-wide results and limits: Reportedly, cytomegalovirus status was diagnosed with high sensitivity and specificity.

Points on this clone: The antigen is not known.

After removal of 0 bases from V and 4 bases from J, the junction contained 2 bases not matched to a gene. Germline values: CDR1 KGHSY, CDR2 FQNENV. CDR3 size: 15 residues. In the PCR, 60 Vbeta and 13 Jbeta primers were used. TCRdb keeps only in-frame clones here, not all; method: immunoSEQ multiplex PCR. The table lists around 170,000 clones, approximately 84% of them singletons, with around 1.4% in the top ten. The chain carries TRBV16 and TRBJ1-5; 8 bases are a match to TRBD1. The receptor was isolated from a girl aged 10 to 17 in good health and CMV-seropositive. Sequences were obtained from PBMCs. CDR3 amino acids: CASSQSDRGNQPQHF. The CDR3 nucleotides read TGTGCCAGCAGCCAATCTGACAGGGGAAATCAGCCCCAGCATTTT.